One and the same sample provided the 21 T cell receptor beta chains below, sequenced in a study of T cell responses to AZD1222 COVID-19 vaccine. The data were produced by immunoSEQ multiplex PCR, yet TCRdb's version contains in-frame clones alone and is incomplete. The sample yields over 150,000 clones, about 85% seen once. This sample comprised peripheral blood, obtained on day 0 of AZD1222 vaccination. The source is an adult in good health.

The chain carries TRBV5-1 and TRBJ1-1; D is undetermined. The CDR3 has 15 residues. Germline CDR1 reads SGHRS; CDR2 reads YFSETQ. Trimming cost V 5 bases and J 4 bases, with 18 bases left between them. CDR3 protein: CASRNDNVGSTEAFF. The CDR3 DNA reads TGCGCCAGCAGGAATGATAATGTTGGGAGCACTGAAGCTTTCTTT.

The chain employs TRBV7-2 and TRBJ2-7; a possible D gene is TRBD2 (7 bases). CDR3 length: 15 amino acids. Looked up from germline, CDR1 is SGHTA and CDR2 is FQGNSA. V lost 0 bases and J 2 bases, leaving 11 bases between the germline ends. In DNA form, the CDR3 reads TGTGCCAGCAGCTTAGCTGGGCGGGGGCCCTACGAGCAGTACTTC. Protein sequence: CASSLAGRGPYEQYF.

V is TRBV5-5 and J is TRBJ1-5; no reliable D call. Trimming left V 3 bases short and J 4 bases short, with 8 bases between. This CDR3 contains 13 residues. CDR1 and CDR2 from the germline V gene are SGHKS and YYEKEE (reference sequence). The CDR3 DNA follows: TGTGCCAGCAGCTCCATAATAAATCAGCCCCAGCATTTT. It encodes CASSSIINQPQHF.

This clone has just one count. V is TRBV18 and J is TRBJ1-2, with 9 bases lining up with TRBD1. In germline, CDR1 is KGHSH, CDR2 LQKENI. The CDR3 extends over 16 amino acids. V was pared by 3 bases and J by 5 bases, with 10 bases of the junction left unmatched. This chain's CDR3 is CASSPSGQGLSYGYTF. CDR3 coding DNA: TGTGCCAGCTCACCTTCGGGACAGGGTTTAAGTTATGGCTACACCTTC.

The chain links TRBV27 to TRBJ2-2; D uncertain. Germline V gene sequence: CDR1 MNHEY, CDR2 SMNVEV (reference sequence). The CDR3 length is 18 residues. V was clipped by 8 bases and J by 1 base, with 23 bases between them. In DNA form, the CDR3 reads TGTGCCAGCTCCCCTTACCGACGGTTAGCAGGGAACACCGGGGAGCTGTTTTTT. Residues: CASSPYRRLAGNTGELFF.

This sequence joins TRBV6-6 and TRBJ2-2, with 7 bases matching TRBD2. CDR3 length equals 15 residues. V lost 2 bases, J lost 4 bases, and 4 bases stayed unmatched. The V gene's germline CDR1 is MNHNY and CDR2 SVGAGI (reference sequence). CDR3 in amino acids: CASSYSSGFTGELFF. CDR3 coding DNA: TGTGCCAGCAGTTACAGTAGCGGGTTCACCGGGGAGCTGTTTTTT.

There are a few counts of this clone. The chain is built from TRBV5-4 and TRBJ2-1; 9 bases map to TRBD2. CDR1 is SGHNT and CDR2 is YYREEE in the germline V gene (reference sequence). This CDR3 region has 15 residues. The junction had 10 bases not matched to a gene; V was cut back by 4 bases and J by 8 bases. CDR3 DNA sequence: TGTGCCAGCAGCGGGGGGCTAGCGGGGCGGGATGAGCAGTTCTTC. Protein product: CASSGGLAGRDEQFF.

The V gene is TRBV24-1, the J gene TRBJ2-1; TRBD2 is a possible D gene (5 bases). The V end was cut by 4 bases, the J end by 7 bases, with 19 bases between. The CDR3 spans 16 residues. Germline values: CDR1 KGHDR, CDR2 SFDVKD. The CDR3, as DNA: TGTGCCACCAGTGACCCGGGCCGAACGGGGAGAAATGAGCAGTTCTTC. Its translation is CATSDPGRTGRNEQFF.

The chain joins TRBV27 to TRBJ1-1; the D is unclear. V lost 1 base to trimming and J lost 5 bases, with 8 bases between them. Germline values: CDR1 MNHEY, CDR2 SMNVEV (reference sequence). This CDR3 contains 13 residues. The CDR3 region has the DNA TGTGCCAGCAGTTTATGGTCGTCGACTGAAGCTTTCTTT. Translation gives CASSLWSSTEAFF.

DNA for the CDR3: TGTGCCAGCAGCCATCACCGGGACAGGGGCCGGGATGAGCAGTTCTTC. Protein sequence: CASSHHRDRGRDEQFF. The chain employs TRBV9 and TRBJ2-1, with 10 positions matching TRBD1. The CDR3 runs 16 residues. V shed 4 bases, J shed 8 bases, and the junction held 12 bases outside the gene matches. Germline V gene lookup returns CDR1 SGDLS and CDR2 YYNGEE.

The genes are TRBV19 and TRBJ2-2; D not certain. This CDR3 is 14 amino acids long. Trimming took off 4 bases at V and 5 bases at J, with 11 bases between the two ends. CDR1 and CDR2 from the germline V gene are LNHDA and SQIVND (reference sequence). The CDR3 nucleotides read TGTGCCAGTAGTAACAGCCAGGCGACCGGGGAGCTGTTTTTT. It encodes CASSNSQATGELFF.

V and J are TRBV7-9 and TRBJ2-7, with a weak D call TRBD2 (6 bases). Germline V CDR1 and CDR2: SEHNR, FQNEAQ (reference sequence). The CDR3 spans 14 residues. Trimming removed 3 bases at V and 2 bases at J, with 11 bases between. CDR3 sequence reads: CASSFSGETYEQYF. The CDR3 DNA reads as TGTGCCAGCAGCTTTTCGGGAGAGACCTACGAGCAGTACTTC.

The chain carries TRBV19 and TRBJ1-1; no reliable D call. Looked up from germline, CDR1 is LNHDA and CDR2 is SQIVND (reference sequence). The V end was cut by 6 bases, the J end by 0 bases, with 11 bases between. The CDR3 covers 14 residues. The CDR3 spells CASRPRQVNTEAFF. The CDR3 region has the DNA TGTGCCAGTAGGCCTCGACAAGTGAACACTGAAGCTTTCTTT.

This clone was seen once. This chain links TRBV7-9 with TRBJ2-1; D remains ambiguous. The V gene lost 6 bases and the J gene lost 7 bases, with 7 bases spanning the gap. This CDR3 is built from 11 residues. Germline V gene data show CDR1 as SEHNR and CDR2 as FQNEAQ (reference sequence). This chain's CDR3 is CASRVGNEQFF. CDR3 nucleotides: TGTGCCAGCAGGGTCGGGAATGAGCAGTTCTTC. Using reference TRBV7-9 and TRBJ2-1 for the parts outside the CDR3, the full variable domain is DTGVSQNPRHKITKRGQNVTFRCDPISEHNRLYWYRQTLGQGPEFLTYFQNEAQLEKSRLLSDRFSAERPKGSFSTLEIQRTEQGDSAMYLCASRVGNEQFFGPGTRLTVL.

This clone was found once. The V call is TRBV7-2, the J call TRBJ1-2, with 9 bases that match TRBD1. The trim removed 5 bases at V and 7 bases at J, leaving 11 bases unmatched. CDR3 size: 15 residues. Germline V gene data show CDR1 as SGHTA and CDR2 as FQGNSA. CDR3 coding DNA: TGTGCCAGCAGCGAACAGCCGGGACAGGGTTTTGGCTACACCTTC. This codes for CASSEQPGQGFGYTF.

The chain recombines TRBV5-4 with TRBJ2-2; possibly TRBD1 for D (5 bases). Germline V lookup: CDR1 SGHNT, CDR2 YYREEE (reference sequence). This CDR3 has 15 amino acids. V lost 5 bases, J lost 3 bases, and 14 bases lay in between. The CDR3: CASRVRQGDTGELFF. CDR3 DNA: TGTGCCAGCAGGGTAAGGCAGGGTGACACCGGGGAGCTGTTTTTT.

The genes are TRBV7-9 and TRBJ1-1; 8 bases fit TRBD1. The germline CDR1 and CDR2 sequences are SEHNR and FQNEAQ (reference sequence). The CDR3 extends over 15 amino acids. V dropped 0 bases and J dropped 1; count of bases not matched to a gene: 1. CDR3: CASSLAGQGNTEAFF. CDR3 nucleotides: TGTGCCAGCAGCTTAGCTGGACAGGGGAACACTGAAGCTTTCTTT.

A word on this clone: Other nucleotide sequences from this sample produce the same CDR3. The chain combines TRBV30 with TRBJ1-5; D uncertain. This CDR3 is 13 amino acids long. Trimming left V 0 bases short and J 1 base short, with 4 bases between. The germline gives CDR1 GTSNPN, CDR2 SVGIG (reference sequence). The CDR3, as DNA: TGTGCCTGGAGTGTGGACAGCAATCAGCCCCAGCATTTT. Its protein product is CAWSVDSNQPQHF.

The rearrangement joins TRBV9 to TRBJ1-2, with TRBD1 matching 11 bases. The CDR3 is 15 amino acids. The V and J ends lost 0 bases and 4 bases, in that order; junction bases with no gene match: 2. The germline V gene encodes CDR1 SGDLS and CDR2 YYNGEE. This CDR3 reads CASSVGTGGGYGYTF. The DNA of the CDR3 is TGTGCCAGCAGCGTAGGGACAGGGGGCGGCTATGGCTACACCTTC.

This clone appeared a single time. V and J are TRBV18 and TRBJ1-2; no firm D call. This CDR3 region has 13 residues. V lost 6 bases and J lost 6, with 14 bases in between. Germline-derived CDR1 and CDR2 are KGHSH and LQKENI. For the CDR3, the DNA is TGTGCCAGCTCCTTGGACGGATCAAATGGCTACACCTTC. It translates to CASSLDGSNGYTF.

Only a few counts were recorded for this clone. The chain couples TRBV5-4 to TRBJ2-1; 7 nucleotides line up with TRBD2. Germline V gene sequence: CDR1 SGHNT, CDR2 YYREEE (reference sequence). The CDR3 spans 17 residues. Trimming took 2 bases from V and 0 from J; bases not matched to a gene: 8. The CDR3 nucleotides are TGTGCCAGCAGCTTCGGCGGGAGTGGGAGCTCCTACAATGAGCAGTTCTTC. It codes for CASSFGGSGSSYNEQFF.